This entry lists 10 T cell receptor beta chains sequenced from one sample in a study of tumor and adjacent non-tumor tissue in lung cancer. A modified ARM-PCR protocol with three rounds of nested PCR amplified TCRbeta. TCRdb recomputed calls from the multiplex PCR reads with MiXCR, one row per CDR3 protein. The repertoire holds roughly 75,000 distinct CDR3 sequences, with around 70% as singletons. The template was RNA from unsorted bulk tissue. The normal lung tissue was taken more than 3 cm from the tumor edge. Sequencing was carried out using distant non-tumor lung tissue. These receptors were collected from a woman aged 50 to 60 with non-small cell lung cancer.

On this clonotype: The junction does not match germline at one end; this may be a read error. The V call is TRBV11-2, the J call TRBJ2-3, with 7 nucleotides matching TRBD2. This CDR3 spans 17 amino acids. CDR1 and CDR2 (germline): SGHAT, FQNNGV. DNA for the CDR3: TGTGCCAGCAGCCTTGCCCCGGGACTACCAACCTCAGATACGCAGTGTTTT. The encoded protein is CASSLAPGLPTSDTQCF.

The genes are TRBV6-5 and TRBJ2-3; TRBD2 matches at 13 bases. Germline-derived CDR1 and CDR2 are MNHEY and SVGAGI. Trimming took 2 bases from V and 5 from J; bases not matched to a gene: 13. CDR3 length: 19 residues. This CDR3 is CASSYRWPGLAGRLDTQYF. The CDR3 nucleotides are TGTGCCAGCAGTTACAGGTGGCCGGGACTAGCGGGAAGACTAGATACGCAGTATTTT.

This clonotype was detected only once. A read error is possible here, since a much larger clone lies one base away. The V and J genes are TRBV6-6 and TRBJ2-7; the match to TRBD1 covers 8 bases. The germline CDR1 and CDR2 sequences are MNHNY and SVGAGI (reference sequence). This CDR3 region has 18 residues. The V and J ends lost 0 bases and 6 bases, in that order; junction bases with no gene match: 16. The chain's CDR3 is CASSYSVGQGATRCEQYF. The CDR3 DNA is TGTGCCAGCAGTTACTCGGTGGGGCAGGGGGCCACTAGGTGCGAGCAGTACTTC.

The chain links TRBV20-1 to TRBJ2-3, with TRBD2 matching over 8 bases. The CDR3 is 17 residues long. CDR1 and CDR2 (germline): DFQATT, SNEGSKA (reference sequence). V shed 6 bases and J 0 bases; nucleotides not matched to a gene: 14. In DNA, the CDR3 is TGCAGTGCAGTCGGGATTAGCGGGATTAGAAGCACAGATACGCAGTATTTT. It encodes CSAVGISGIRSTDTQYF.

A note on this clonotype: With a much larger clone just one base away, this may be a read error. V gene TRBV10-2 combines with J gene TRBJ2-1; TRBD2 matches at 13 bases. The CDR3 has 16 amino acids. Germline V gene sequence: CDR1 WSHSY, CDR2 SAAADI. CDR3 coding DNA: TGCGCCAACAGTGTTCTACTAGCGGGAGGGACCAATGAGCAGTTCTTC. Translating gives CANSVLLAGGTNEQFF.

Comments on this clonotype: The germline gene is not matched at one end of the junction; a read error may be the cause. This chain connects TRBV29-1 to TRBJ2-1, with a weak D call TRBD1 (6 bases). The CDR3 is 15 amino acids. CDR1 SQVTM and CDR2 ANQGSEA come from the germline V gene. CDR3 sequence reads: CSVEEGRGYYNEQFF. The CDR3 nucleotides read TGCAGCGTTGAAGAGGGCAGGGGCTACTACAATGAGCAATTCTTC.

This clonotype showed up just a few times. J is TRBJ1-5 and V is TRBV15; D is undetermined. This CDR3 contains 15 residues. Germline assignment: CDR1 LNHNV and CDR2 YYDKDF (reference sequence). V lost 0 bases and J 3 bases, leaving 9 bases between the germline ends. The CDR3 loop is CATSRDVRFNQPQHF. The CDR3 DNA reads TGTGCCACCAGCAGAGACGTCAGGTTCAATCAGCCCCAGCATTTT.

With regard to this clonotype: A much larger clone lies a single base off, so this may be a read error. The CDR3 region has the DNA TGTGCCAGCATTTCCCCACAGGGGGTAGCCAAAAACATTCAGTACTTC. It translates to CASISPQGVAKNIQYF. The genes are TRBV28 and TRBJ2-4; 8 bases match TRBD1. V trimming: 7 bases; J trimming: 0 bases; junction bases outside the gene matches: 8. Germline-derived CDR1 and CDR2 are MDHEN and SYDVKM. The CDR3 is 16 residues long.

A note on this clonotype: This may stem from a read error, because a much larger clone lies one nucleotide away. The rearrangement uses TRBV6-6 and TRBJ2-2; D possibly corresponds to TRBD2 (5 bases). Germline lookup yields CDR1 MNHNY and CDR2 SVGAGI (reference sequence). The length of the CDR3 is 15 residues. The CDR3 sequence is CGSSYEGSNTGELFF. Here the CDR3 DNA reads TGTGGCAGCAGTTACGAGGGATCGAACACCGGGGAGCTGTTTTTT.

This clonotype was seen only a few times. J is TRBJ2-7 and V is TRBV12-3 or TRBV12-4; the D gene is possibly TRBD1 (6 bases). With 5 bases removed from V and 13 bases from J, the gap between germline ends came to 24 bases. This CDR3 is built from 14 residues. The CDR3 reads CASSTHQGHYDQYF. The CDR3 DNA sequence: TGTGCCAGCAGTACACACCAGGGGCACTACGATCAATACTTC.